This TCR beta chain is from a study of cytomegalovirus exposure and HLA in healthy donors. Assay used: immunoSEQ multiplex PCR; TCRdb lists only in-frame clones, some missing. This table has 150,000 to 200,000 clones, approximately 96% appearing once. Germline values: CDR1 MNHEY, CDR2 SVGAGI. V was pared by 5 bases and J by 2 bases, with 12 bases between. The CDR3 has 14 residues. Sequenced: PBMCs. The rearrangement uses TRBV6-5 and TRBJ2-5; possibly TRBD1 for D (5 bases). The TCR was taken from a woman between 18 and 29 years old in good health and CMV-seronegative. The CDR3 region has the DNA TGTGCCAGCAGTCAGGGTCATCTTCAAGAGACCCAGTACTTC. The encoded protein is CASSQGHLQETQYF.